The present TCR beta chain was sequenced within a study of T cell repertoires in aging, cancer and after chemotherapy. Background on the study: Six age groups, ranging from 30 or younger to 70 or older, included the donors. Pre- and post-chemotherapy samples were paired from chronic lymphocytic leukemia patients treated with fludarabine- or bendamustine-based regimens.

Multiplex touch-down PCR with TRB-A/B primers amplified rearranged V-D-J TRB sequences. One entry per CDR3 protein, called by TCRdb with MiXCR from the multiplex PCR reads. The table includes thousands of distinct CDR3 sequences, around 50% detected once. Amplification of TCR beta used genomic DNA extracted from peripheral blood. Trimming left V 5 bases short and J 9 bases short, with 8 bases between. Germline V gene lookup returns CDR1 MNHEY and CDR2 SVGEGT. This CDR3 spans 10 amino acids. V gene TRBV6-2 or TRBV6-3 combines with J gene TRBJ2-7; D uncertain. Sequencing was done on a sample of blood. This TCR was recovered from a human donor with a blood cancer. The CDR3 loop reads CASSGRRQYF. The CDR3 DNA reads as TGTGCCAGCAGTGGTAGGCGGCAGTACTTC.